The clone carrying this TCR beta chain was recorded a few times. The sample originates from a study of cytomegalovirus exposure and HLA in healthy donors. PCR involved 60 Vbeta and 13 Jbeta primers. TCRdb's copy holds only in-frame clones and misses some; the assay was immunoSEQ multiplex PCR. The table records some 90,000 clones, roughly four fifths of them present only once. The germline gives CDR1 SGHRS, CDR2 YFSETQ. The ends were cut back, 4 bases at V and 3 bases at J, with 13 bases in the middle. CDR3 length: 14 amino acids. Sequences were obtained from PBMCs. V gene TRBV5-1 combines with J gene TRBJ1-1; TRBD1 is a possible D gene (6 bases). The sequence derives from a man aged 30 to 39 in good health and CMV-seronegative. The CDR3 reads CASSQYGQYTEAFF. The CDR3 nucleotides are TGCGCCAGCAGCCAATACGGACAGTACACTGAAGCTTTCTTT.